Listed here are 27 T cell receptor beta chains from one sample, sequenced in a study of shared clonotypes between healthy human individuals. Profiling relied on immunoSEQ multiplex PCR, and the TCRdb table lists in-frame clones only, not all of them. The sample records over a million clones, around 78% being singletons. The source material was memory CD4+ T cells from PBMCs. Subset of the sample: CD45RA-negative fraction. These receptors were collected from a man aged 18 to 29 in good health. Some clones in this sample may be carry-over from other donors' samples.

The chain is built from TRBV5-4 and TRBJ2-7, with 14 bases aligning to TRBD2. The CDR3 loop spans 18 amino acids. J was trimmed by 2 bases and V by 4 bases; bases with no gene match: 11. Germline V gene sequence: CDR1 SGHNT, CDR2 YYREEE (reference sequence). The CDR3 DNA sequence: TGTGCCAGCAGCGGGGGCACCGGGACTAGCGGGGGAACCTACGAGCAGTACTTC. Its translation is CASSGGTGTSGGTYEQYF.

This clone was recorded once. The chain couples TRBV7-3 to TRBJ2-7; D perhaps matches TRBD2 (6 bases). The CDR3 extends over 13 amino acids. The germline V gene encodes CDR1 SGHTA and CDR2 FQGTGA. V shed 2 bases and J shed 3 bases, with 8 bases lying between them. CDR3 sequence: CASSLRAGYEQYF. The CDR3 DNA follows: TGTGCCAGCAGCTTACGAGCGGGCTACGAGCAGTACTTC.

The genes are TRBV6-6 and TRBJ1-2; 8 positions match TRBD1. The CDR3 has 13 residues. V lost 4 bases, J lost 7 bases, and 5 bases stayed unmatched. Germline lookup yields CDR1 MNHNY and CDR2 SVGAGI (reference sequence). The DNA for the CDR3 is TGTGCCAGCAGTTCCCAGACAGGGGTTGGCTACACCTTC. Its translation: CASSSQTGVGYTF.

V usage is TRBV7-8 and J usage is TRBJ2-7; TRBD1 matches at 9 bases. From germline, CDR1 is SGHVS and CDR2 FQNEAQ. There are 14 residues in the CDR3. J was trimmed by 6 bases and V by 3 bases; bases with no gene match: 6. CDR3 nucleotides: TGTGCCAGCAGCTTGGACAGGGGAGTAGGCGAGCAGTACTTC. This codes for CASSLDRGVGEQYF.

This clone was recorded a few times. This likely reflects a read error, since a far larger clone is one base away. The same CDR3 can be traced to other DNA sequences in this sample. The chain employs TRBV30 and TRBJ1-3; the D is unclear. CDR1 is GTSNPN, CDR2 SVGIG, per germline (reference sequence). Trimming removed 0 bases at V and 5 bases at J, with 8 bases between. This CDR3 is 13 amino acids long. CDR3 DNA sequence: TGTGCCTGGAGTGTAAACGGTCGAAACACCATATATTTT. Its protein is CAWSVNGRNTIYF.

Here the CDR3 reads CASSPPGRNYEQYF. The CDR3 DNA follows: TGTGCCAGCAGCCCCCCGGGAAGAAACTACGAGCAGTACTTC. This chain connects TRBV7-3 to TRBJ2-7; perhaps TRBD2 as D (5 bases). Trimming shortened V by 5 bases and J by 3 bases, and 14 bases separated the two germline ends. CDR3 size: 14 residues. Germline V gene data show CDR1 as SGHTA and CDR2 as FQGTGA.

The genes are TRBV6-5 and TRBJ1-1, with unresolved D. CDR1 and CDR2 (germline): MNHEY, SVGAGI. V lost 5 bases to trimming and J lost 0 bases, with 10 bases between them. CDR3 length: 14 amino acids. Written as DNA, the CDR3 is TGTGCCAGCAGTATGCAGGCCATGAACACTGAAGCTTTCTTT. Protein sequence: CASSMQAMNTEAFF.

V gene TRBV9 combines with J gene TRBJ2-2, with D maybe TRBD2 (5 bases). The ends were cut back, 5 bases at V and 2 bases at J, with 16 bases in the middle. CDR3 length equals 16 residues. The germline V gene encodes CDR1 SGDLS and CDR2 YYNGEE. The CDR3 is CASSETDLKNTGELFF. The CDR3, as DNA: TGTGCCAGCAGTGAAACGGACTTGAAAAACACCGGGGAGCTGTTTTTT. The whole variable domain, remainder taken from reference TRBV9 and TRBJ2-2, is DSGVTQTPKHLITATGQRVTLRCSPRSGDLSVYWYQQSLDQGLQFLIQYYNGEERAKGNILERFSAQQFPDLHSELNLSSLELGDSALYFCASSETDLKNTGELFFGEGSRLTVL.

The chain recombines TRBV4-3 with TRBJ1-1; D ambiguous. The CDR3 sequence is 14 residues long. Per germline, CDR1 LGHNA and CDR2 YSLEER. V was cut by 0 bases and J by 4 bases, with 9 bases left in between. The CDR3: CASSQEIRTTEAFF. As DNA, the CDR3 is TGCGCCAGCAGCCAAGAAATCAGAACCACTGAAGCTTTCTTT.

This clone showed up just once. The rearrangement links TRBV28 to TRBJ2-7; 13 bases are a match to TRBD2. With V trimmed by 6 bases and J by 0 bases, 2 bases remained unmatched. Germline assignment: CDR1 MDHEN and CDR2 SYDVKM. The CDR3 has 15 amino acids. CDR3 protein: CASRTSGRSSYEQYF. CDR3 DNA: TGTGCCAGCAGGACTAGCGGGAGGAGCTCCTACGAGCAGTACTTC.

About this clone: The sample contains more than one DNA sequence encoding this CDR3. The CDR3 region has the DNA TGTGCCTGGAGTCGGCAGGGTGGAGCCGAGCAGTACTTC. This gives the protein CAWSRQGGAEQYF. J is TRBJ2-7 and V is TRBV30, with D possibly TRBD1 on 5 matching bases. Trimming stripped 2 bases from V and 6 bases from J, with 14 bases between. The germline CDR1 and CDR2 sequences are GTSNPN and SVGIG (reference sequence). CDR3 length: 13 amino acids.

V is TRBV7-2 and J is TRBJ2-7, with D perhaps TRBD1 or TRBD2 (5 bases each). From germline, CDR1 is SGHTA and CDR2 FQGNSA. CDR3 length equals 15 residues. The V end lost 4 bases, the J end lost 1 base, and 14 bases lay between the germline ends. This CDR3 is CASSSAGTLSYEQYF. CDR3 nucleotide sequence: TGTGCCAGCAGCTCAGCCGGGACCCTTTCCTACGAGCAGTACTTC.

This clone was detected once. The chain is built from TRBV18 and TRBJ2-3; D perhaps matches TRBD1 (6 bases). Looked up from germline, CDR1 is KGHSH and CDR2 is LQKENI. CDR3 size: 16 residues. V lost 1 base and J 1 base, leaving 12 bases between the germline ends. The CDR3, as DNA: TGTGCCAGCTCACCACGCAGGGGTATAGGCACAGATACGCAGTATTTT. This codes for CASSPRRGIGTDTQYF.

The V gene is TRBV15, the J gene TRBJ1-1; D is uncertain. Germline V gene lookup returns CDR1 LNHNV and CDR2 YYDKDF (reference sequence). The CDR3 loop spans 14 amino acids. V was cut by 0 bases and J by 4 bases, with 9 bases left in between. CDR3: CATSRDPRTTEAFF. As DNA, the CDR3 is TGTGCCACCAGCAGAGATCCCAGAACCACTGAAGCTTTCTTT. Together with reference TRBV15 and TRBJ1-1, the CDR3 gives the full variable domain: DAMVIQNPRYQVTQFGKPVTLSCSQTLNHNVMYWYQQKSSQAPKLLFHYYDKDFNNEADTPDNFQSRRPNTSFCFLDIRSPGLGDTAMYLCATSRDPRTTEAFFGQGTRLTVV.

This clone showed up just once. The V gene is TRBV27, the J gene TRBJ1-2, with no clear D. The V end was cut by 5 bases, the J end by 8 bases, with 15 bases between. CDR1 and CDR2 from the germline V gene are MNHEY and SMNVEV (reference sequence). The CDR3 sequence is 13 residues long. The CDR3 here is CASSPFLGYGYTF. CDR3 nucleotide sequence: TGTGCCAGCAGTCCTTTTCTTGGGTACGGCTACACCTTC.

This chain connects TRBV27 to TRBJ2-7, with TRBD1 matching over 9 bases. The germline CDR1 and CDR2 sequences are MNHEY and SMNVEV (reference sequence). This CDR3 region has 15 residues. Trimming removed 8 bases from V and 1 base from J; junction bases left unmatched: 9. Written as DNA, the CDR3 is TGTGCCAGCCGTCTTGGACAGGGGATTTCCTACGAGCAGTACTTC. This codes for CASRLGQGISYEQYF.

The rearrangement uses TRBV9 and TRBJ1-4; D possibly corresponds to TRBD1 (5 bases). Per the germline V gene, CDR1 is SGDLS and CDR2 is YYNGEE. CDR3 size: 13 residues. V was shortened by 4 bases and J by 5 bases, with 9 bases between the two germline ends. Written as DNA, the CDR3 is TGTGCCAGCAGCTTCAAGGGGAATGAAAAACTGTTTTTT. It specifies CASSFKGNEKLFF.

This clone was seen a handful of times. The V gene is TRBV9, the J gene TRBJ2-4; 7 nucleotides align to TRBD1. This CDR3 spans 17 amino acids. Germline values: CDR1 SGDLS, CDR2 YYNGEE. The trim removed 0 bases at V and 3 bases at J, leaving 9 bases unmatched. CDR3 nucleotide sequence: TGTGCCAGCAGCGTAGGGGTTTTGGGGGACAGCAAAAACATTCAGTACTTC. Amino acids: CASSVGVLGDSKNIQYF.

The CDR3 spells CASSWRDSWTEAFF. CDR3 nucleotides: TGTGCCAGCAGCTGGCGGGACAGTTGGACTGAAGCTTTCTTT. The V and J genes are TRBV5-4 and TRBJ1-1, with 7 bases aligning to TRBD1. The CDR3 is 14 amino acids. Losses at the gene ends were 3 bases for V and 5 bases for J; bases not matched to a gene: 7. Per the germline V gene, CDR1 is SGHNT and CDR2 is YYREEE (reference sequence).

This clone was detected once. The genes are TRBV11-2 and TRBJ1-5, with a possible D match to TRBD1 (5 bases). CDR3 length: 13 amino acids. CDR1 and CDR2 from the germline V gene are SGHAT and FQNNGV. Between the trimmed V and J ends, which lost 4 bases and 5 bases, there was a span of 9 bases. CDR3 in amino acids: CASSSQGDQPQHF. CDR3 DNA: TGTGCCAGCAGCTCCCAAGGGGATCAGCCCCAGCATTTT. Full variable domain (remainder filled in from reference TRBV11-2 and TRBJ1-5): EAGVAQSPRYKIIEKRQSVAFWCNPISGHATLYWYQQILGQGPKLLIQFQNNGVVDDSQLPKDRFSAERLKGVDSTLKIQPAKLEDSAVYLCASSSQGDQPQHFGDGTRLSIL.

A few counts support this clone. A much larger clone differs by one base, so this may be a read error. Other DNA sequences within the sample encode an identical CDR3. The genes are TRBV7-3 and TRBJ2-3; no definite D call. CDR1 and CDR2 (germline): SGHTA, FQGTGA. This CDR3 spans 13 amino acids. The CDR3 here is CASSRSRADTQYF. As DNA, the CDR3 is TGCGCCAGCAGCCGTTCTAGGGCAGATACGCAGTATTTT.

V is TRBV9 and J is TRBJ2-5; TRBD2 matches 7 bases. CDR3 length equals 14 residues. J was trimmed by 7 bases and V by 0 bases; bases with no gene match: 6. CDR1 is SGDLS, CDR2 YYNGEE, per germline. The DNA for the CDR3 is TGTGCCAGCAGCGTAGCTTCCAGGGAGGGGACCCAGTACTTC. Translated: CASSVASREGTQYF.

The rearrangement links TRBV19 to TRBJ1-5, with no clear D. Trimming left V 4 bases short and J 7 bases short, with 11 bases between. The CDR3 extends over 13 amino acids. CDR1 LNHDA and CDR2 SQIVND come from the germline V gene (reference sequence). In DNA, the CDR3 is TGTGCCAGTAGTAGAGGGCTGGCGCAGCCCCAGCATTTT. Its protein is CASSRGLAQPQHF. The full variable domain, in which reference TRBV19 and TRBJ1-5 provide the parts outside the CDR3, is DGGITQSPKYLFRKEGQNVTLSCEQNLNHDAMYWYRQDPGQGLRLIYYSQIVNDFQKGDIAEGYSVSREKKESFPLTVTSAQKNPTAFYLCASSRGLAQPQHFGDGTRLSIL.

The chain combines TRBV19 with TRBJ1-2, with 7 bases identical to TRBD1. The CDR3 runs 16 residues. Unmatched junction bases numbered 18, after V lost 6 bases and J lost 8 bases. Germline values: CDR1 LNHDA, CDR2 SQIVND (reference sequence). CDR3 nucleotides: TGTGCCAGTAGCAGACCCCCCTGGACAGGTGGAGGGGGCTACACCTTC. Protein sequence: CASSRPPWTGGGGYTF.

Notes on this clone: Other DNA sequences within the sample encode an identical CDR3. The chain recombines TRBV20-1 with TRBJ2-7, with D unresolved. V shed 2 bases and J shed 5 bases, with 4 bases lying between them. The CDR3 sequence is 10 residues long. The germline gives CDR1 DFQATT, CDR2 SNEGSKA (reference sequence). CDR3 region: CSARLHEQYF. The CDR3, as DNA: TGCAGTGCTAGACTCCACGAGCAGTACTTC.

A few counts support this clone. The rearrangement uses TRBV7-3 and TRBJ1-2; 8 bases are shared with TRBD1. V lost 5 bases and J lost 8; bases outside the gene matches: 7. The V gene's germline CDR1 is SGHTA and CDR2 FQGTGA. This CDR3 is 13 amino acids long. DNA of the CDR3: TGTGCCAGCAGCCCCGGACAGGGACGGGGCTACACCTTC. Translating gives CASSPGQGRGYTF.

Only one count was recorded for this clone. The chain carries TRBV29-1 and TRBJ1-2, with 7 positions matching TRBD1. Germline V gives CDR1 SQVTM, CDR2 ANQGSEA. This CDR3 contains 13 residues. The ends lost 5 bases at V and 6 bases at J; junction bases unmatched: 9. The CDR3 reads CSVRQGVMNGYTF. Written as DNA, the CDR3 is TGCAGCGTTCGACAGGGAGTGATGAATGGCTACACCTTC.